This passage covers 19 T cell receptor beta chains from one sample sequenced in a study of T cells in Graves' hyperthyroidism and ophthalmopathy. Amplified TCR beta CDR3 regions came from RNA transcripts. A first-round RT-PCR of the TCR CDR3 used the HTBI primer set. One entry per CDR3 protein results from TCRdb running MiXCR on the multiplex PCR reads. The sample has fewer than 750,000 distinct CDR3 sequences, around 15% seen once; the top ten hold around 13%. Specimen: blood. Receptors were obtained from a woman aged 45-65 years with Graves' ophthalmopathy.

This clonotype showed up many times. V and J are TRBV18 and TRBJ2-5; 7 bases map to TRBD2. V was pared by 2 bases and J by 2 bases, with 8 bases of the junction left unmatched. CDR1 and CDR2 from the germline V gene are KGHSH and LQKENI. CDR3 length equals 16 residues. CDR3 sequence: CASSPETGGLQETQYF. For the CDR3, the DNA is TGTGCCAGCTCACCAGAGACGGGAGGACTTCAAGAGACCCAGTACTTC. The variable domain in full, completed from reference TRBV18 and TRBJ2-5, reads NAGVMQNPRHLVRRRGQEARLRCSPMKGHSHVYWYRQLPEEGLKFMVYLQKENIIDESGMPKERFSAEFPKEGPSILRIQQVVRGDSAAYFCASSPETGGLQETQYFGPGTRLLVL.

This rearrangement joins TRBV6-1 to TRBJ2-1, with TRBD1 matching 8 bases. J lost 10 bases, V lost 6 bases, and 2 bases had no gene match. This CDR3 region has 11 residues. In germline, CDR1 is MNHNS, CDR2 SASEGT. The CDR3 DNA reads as TGTGCCAGCAGCTGGGACAGGGAGCAGTTCTTC. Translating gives CASSWDREQFF.

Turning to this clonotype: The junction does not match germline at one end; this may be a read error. The CDR3 is CAGSLQGDTEAFF. The CDR3, as DNA: TGTGCCGGCAGCTTACAGGGTGACACTGAAGCTTTCTTT. The J gene is TRBJ1-1, the V gene TRBV7-2; D is perhaps TRBD1 (6 bases). The CDR3 consists of 13 residues. The germline gives CDR1 SGHTA, CDR2 FQGNSA.

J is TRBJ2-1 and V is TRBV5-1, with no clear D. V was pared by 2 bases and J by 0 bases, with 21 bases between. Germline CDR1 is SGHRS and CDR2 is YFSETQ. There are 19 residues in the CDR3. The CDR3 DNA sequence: TGCGCCAGCAGCTTCCCATATACAACCACCAGGAGCTCCTACAATGAGCAGTTCTTC. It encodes CASSFPYTTTRSSYNEQFF.

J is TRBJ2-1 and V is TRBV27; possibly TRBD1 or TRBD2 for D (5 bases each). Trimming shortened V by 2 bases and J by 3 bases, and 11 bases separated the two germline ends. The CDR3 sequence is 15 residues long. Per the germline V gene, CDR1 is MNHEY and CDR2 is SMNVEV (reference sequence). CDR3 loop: CASSLGGYDYNEQFF. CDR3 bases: TGTGCCAGCAGTTTAGGGGGTTACGACTACAATGAGCAGTTCTTC.

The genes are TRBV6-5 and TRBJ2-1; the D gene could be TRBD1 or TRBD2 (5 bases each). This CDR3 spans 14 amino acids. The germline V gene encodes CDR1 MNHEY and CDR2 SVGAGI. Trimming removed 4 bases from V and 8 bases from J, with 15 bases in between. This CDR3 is CASSFGANKDEQFF. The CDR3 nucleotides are TGTGCCAGCAGTTTCGGGGCAAATAAGGATGAGCAGTTCTTC.

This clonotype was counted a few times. The CDR3 DNA sequence: TGTGCCAGCAGTTTAGGACAGGGAGCAGGTATAAACATTCAGTACTTC. It specifies CASSLGQGAGINIQYF. The chain uses TRBV12-3 or TRBV12-4 and TRBJ2-4, with 7 bases matching TRBD1. J lost 6 bases, V lost 1 base, and 9 bases had no gene match. This CDR3 is built from 16 residues.

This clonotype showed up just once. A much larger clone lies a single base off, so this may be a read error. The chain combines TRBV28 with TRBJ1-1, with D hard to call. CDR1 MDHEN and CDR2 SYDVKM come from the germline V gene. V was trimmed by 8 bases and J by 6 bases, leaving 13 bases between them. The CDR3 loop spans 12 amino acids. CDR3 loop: CASGSGMPEAFF. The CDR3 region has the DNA TGTGCCAGCGGTTCGGGGATGCCTGAAGCTTTCTTT.

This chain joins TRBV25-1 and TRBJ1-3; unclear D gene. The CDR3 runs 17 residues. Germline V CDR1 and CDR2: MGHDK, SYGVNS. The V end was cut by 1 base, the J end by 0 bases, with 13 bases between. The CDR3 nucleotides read TGTGCCAGCAGTGAATGTCGGGGAATTACCTCTGGAAACACCATATATTTT. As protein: CASSECRGITSGNTIYF.

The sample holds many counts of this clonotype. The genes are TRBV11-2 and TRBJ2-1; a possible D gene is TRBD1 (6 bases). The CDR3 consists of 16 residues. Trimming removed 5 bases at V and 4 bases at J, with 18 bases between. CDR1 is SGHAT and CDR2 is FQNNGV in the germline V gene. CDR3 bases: TGTGCCAGCAGCCAGGTAGGACAGCGCAGATACAATGAGCAGTTCTTC. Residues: CASSQVGQRRYNEQFF.

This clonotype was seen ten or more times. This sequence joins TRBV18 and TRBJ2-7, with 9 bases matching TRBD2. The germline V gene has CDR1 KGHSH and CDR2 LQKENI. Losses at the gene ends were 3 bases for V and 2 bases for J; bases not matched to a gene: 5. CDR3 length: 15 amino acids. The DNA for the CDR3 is TGTGCCAGCTCACCGGGTAGCGGGAGAGCCTACGAGCAGTACTTC. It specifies CASSPGSGRAYEQYF.

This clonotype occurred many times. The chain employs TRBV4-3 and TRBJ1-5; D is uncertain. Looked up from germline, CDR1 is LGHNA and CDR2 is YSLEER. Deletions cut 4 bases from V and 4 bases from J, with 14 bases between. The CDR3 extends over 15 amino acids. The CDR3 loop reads CASSRGAGQNQPQHF. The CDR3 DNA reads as TGCGCCAGCAGCCGCGGTGCCGGGCAGAATCAGCCCCAGCATTTT.

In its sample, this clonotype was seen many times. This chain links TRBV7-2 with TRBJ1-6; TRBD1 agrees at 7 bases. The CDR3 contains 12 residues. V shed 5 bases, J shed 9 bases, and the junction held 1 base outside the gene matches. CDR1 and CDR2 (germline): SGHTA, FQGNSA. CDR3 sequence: CASSQGVSPLHF. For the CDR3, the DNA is TGTGCCAGCAGCCAGGGGGTTTCACCCCTCCACTTT.

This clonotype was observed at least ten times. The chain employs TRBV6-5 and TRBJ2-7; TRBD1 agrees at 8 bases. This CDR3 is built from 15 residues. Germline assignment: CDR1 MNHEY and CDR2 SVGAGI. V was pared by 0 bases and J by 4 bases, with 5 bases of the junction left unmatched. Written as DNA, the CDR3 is TGTGCCAGCAGTTACTCTTGGGACAGGCGATACGAGCAGTACTTC. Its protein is CASSYSWDRRYEQYF.

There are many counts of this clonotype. In nucleotides, the CDR3 is TGCAGTGCCGCGCGGGTAGCGGGGGGTTACAATGAGCAGTTCTTC. This gives the protein CSAARVAGGYNEQFF. The chain links TRBV20-1 to TRBJ2-1; 10 positions agree with TRBD2. This CDR3 region has 15 residues. CDR1 and CDR2 (germline): DFQATT, SNEGSKA (reference sequence). The ends lost 6 bases at V and 4 bases at J; junction bases unmatched: 9.

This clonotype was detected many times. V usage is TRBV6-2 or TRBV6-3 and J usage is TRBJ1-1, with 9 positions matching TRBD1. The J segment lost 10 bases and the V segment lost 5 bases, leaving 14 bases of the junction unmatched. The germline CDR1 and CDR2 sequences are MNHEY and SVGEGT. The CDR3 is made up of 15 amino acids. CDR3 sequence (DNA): TGTGCCAGCAGTCCTCATAACACAGGGGGCGCGAGAGCTTTCTTT. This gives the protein CASSPHNTGGARAFF.

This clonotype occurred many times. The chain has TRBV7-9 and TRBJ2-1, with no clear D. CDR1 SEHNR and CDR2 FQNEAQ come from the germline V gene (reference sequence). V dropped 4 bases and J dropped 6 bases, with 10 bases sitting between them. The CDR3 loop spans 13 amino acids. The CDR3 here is CASSSKGTNEQFF. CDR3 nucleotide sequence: TGTGCCAGCAGCTCTAAAGGTACCAATGAGCAGTTCTTC. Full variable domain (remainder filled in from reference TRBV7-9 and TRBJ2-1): DTGVSQNPRHKITKRGQNVTFRCDPISEHNRLYWYRQTLGQGPEFLTYFQNEAQLEKSRLLSDRFSAERPKGSFSTLEIQRTEQGDSAMYLCASSSKGTNEQFFGPGTRLTVL.

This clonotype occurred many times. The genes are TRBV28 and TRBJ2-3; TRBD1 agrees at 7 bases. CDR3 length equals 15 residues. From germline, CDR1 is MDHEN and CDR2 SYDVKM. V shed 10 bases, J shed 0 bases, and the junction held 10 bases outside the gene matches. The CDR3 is CATDETGASTDTQYF. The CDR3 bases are TGTGCCACCGATGAAACAGGGGCTAGCACAGATACGCAGTATTTT.

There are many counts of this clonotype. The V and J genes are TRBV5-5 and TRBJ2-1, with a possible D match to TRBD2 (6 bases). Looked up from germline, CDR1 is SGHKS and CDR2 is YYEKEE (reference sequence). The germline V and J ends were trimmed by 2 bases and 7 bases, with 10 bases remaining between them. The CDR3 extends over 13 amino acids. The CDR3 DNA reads TGTGCCAGCAGCTTAGAACTAGCAAATGAGCAGTTCTTC. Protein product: CASSLELANEQFF.